A single sample is the source of the 9 T cell receptor beta chains below, sequenced in a study of monozygotic twins with inflammatory bowel disease. TCRdb reprocessed the 5' RACE reads; each CDR3 protein has one entry and no DNA is given. This table holds some 150,000 distinct CDR3 sequences. Sequenced material: blood. The receptors shown here come from a human donor with ulcerative colitis or Crohn's disease, or a healthy co-twin of an affected twin (not recorded which).

The chain employs TRBV7-7 and TRBJ2-3; the D call of TRBD2 rests on TCRdb alone, since no DNA is present to check it. CDR3 length: 16 residues. Germline CDR1 SSHAT, CDR2 FNYEAQ (reference sequence). CDR3 residues: CASSLVAGGPPGTQYF.

The chain combines TRBV10-3 with TRBJ2-2; the D gene TCRdb calls, TRBD1, cannot be checked with no DNA. CDR1 is ENHRY, CDR2 SYGVKD, per germline. This CDR3 region has 14 residues. CDR3 loop: CATCRDTYPGELFF.

V usage is TRBV18 and J usage is TRBJ2-2. The CDR3 extends over 13 amino acids. Germline V lookup: CDR1 KGHSH, CDR2 LQKENI. The chain's CDR3 is CASSPQNTGELFF.

V gene TRBV14 combines with J gene TRBJ2-2. The CDR3 runs 17 residues. Germline V CDR1 and CDR2: SGHDN, FVKESK. The CDR3: CASSQDQDWRNTGELFF.

This chain uses TRBV29-1 with TRBJ2-3. Per the germline V gene, CDR1 is SQVTM and CDR2 is ANQGSEA. The CDR3 contains 11 residues. The CDR3 sequence: CSVSYGDTQYF.

V is TRBV6-5 and J is TRBJ1-2. CDR3 length: 16 residues. Germline CDR1 and CDR2: MNHEY and SVGAGI. The CDR3 protein is CASSYTVGVENYGYTF.

This rearrangement joins TRBV5-8 to TRBJ1-5; the TCRdb call, TRBD1, lacks DNA for checking. CDR1 is SGHTS, CDR2 YDEGEE, per germline. CDR3 length: 17 residues. Here the CDR3 reads CASWRGQGHFGNQPQHF.

The J gene is TRBJ1-1, the V gene TRBV6-5; TCRdb reports TRBD1, a call that lacks DNA to check it against. The CDR3 has 16 amino acids. Per the germline V gene, CDR1 is MNHEY and CDR2 is SVGAGI. The CDR3 spells CASSSRQGLSGTEAFF.

This sequence joins TRBV20-1 and TRBJ2-3; absent DNA, TCRdb's TRBD2 call cannot be checked. The CDR3 loop spans 17 amino acids. Germline values: CDR1 DFQATT, CDR2 SNEGSKA (reference sequence). CDR3 residues: CSASTSGGARWYDTQYF.